This entry concerns a single T cell receptor (beta chain). Its antigen is still unknown. The sample comes from a study of monozygotic twins with inflammatory bowel disease. Whole-study findings and limits: Data gave no support to a single strong signal or clonotype associated with IBD. Extra variability in the repertoires of patients may have come from differing immunosuppressive treatments.

TCRdb reprocessed the 5' RACE reads and reports one entry per CDR3 protein, with no DNA. In all, the sample yields 350,000 to 550,000 distinct CDR3 sequences. CDR1 is DFQATT, CDR2 SNEGSKA, per germline (reference sequence). This CDR3 region has 14 residues. The total RNA came straight from whole blood, and T cells were not sorted beforehand. Sequenced sample: blood. This receptor was taken from a human donor with ulcerative colitis or Crohn's disease, or a healthy co-twin of an affected twin (not recorded which). The chain employs TRBV20-1 and TRBJ2-3; the D gene TCRdb calls, TRBD2, cannot be checked with no DNA. CDR3 protein: CSAPTSGGADTQYF.